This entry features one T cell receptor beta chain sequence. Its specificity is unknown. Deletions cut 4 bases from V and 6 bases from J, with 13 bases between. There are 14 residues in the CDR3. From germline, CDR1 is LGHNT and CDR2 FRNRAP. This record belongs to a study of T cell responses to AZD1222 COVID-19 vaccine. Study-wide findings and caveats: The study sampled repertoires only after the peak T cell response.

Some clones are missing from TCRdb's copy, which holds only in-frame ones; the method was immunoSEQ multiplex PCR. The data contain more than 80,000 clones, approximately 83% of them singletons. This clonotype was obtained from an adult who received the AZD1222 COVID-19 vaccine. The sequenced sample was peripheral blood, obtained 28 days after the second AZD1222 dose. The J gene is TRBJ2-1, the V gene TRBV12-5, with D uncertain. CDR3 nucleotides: TGTGCTAGTGGTTATGGGGTCGTCATCAATGAGCAGTTCTTC. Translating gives CASGYGVVINEQFF.